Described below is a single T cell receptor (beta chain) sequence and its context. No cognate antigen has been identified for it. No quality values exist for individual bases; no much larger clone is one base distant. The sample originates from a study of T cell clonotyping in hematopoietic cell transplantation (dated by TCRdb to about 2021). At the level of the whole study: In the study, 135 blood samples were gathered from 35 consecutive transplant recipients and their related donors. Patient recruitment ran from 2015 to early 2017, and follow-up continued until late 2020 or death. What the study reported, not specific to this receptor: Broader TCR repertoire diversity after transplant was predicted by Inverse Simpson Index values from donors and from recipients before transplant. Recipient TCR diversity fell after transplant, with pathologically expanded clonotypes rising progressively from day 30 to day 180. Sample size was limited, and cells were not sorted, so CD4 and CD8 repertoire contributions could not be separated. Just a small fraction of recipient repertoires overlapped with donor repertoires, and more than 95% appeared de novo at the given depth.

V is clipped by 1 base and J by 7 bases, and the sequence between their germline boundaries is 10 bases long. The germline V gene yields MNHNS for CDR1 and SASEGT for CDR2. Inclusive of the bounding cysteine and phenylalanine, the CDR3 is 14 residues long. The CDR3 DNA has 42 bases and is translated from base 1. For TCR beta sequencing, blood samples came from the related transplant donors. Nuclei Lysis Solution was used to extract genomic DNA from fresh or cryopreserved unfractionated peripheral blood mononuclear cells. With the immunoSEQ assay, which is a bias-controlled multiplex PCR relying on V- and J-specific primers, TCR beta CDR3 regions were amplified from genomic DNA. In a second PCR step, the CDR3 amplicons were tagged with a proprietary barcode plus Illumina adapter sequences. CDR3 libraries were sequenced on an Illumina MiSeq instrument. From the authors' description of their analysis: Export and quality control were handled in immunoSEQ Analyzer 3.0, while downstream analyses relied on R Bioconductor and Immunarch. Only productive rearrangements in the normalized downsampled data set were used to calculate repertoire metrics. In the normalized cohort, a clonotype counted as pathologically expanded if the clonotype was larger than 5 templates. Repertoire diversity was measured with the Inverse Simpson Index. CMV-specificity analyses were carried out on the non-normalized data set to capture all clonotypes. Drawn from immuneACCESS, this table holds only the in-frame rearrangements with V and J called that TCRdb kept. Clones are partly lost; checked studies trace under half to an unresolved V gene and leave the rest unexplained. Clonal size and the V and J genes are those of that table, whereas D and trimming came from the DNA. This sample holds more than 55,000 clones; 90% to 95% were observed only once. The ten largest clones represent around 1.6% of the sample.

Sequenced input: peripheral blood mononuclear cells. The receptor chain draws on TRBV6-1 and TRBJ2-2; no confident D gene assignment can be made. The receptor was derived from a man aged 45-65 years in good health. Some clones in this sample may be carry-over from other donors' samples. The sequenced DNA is TGTGCCAGCAGTGAAGTCCGTTTCGGCGGGGAGCTGTTTTTT. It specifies CASSEVRFGGELFF.